The 25 T cell receptor beta chains listed next were all sequenced from one sample in a study of T-cell reconstitution after alpha-beta-depleted transplantation in children. Preparation of the TCRbeta library used unique molecular identifiers. TCRdb ran MiXCR on the PCR reads and lists one entry per CDR3 protein. The table records 200,000 to 300,000 distinct CDR3 sequences, under 30% of them present only once. Sequencing was performed on PBMCs, taken before TCRalphabeta/CD19-depleted stem cell transplant. Receptors were obtained from a girl aged 2 to 10 with Fanconi anemia, due to receive a stem cell transplant.

This chain links TRBV20-1 with TRBJ2-1; D is possibly TRBD1 (6 bases). CDR1 DFQATT and CDR2 SNEGSKA come from the germline V gene (reference sequence). The CDR3 has 14 residues. Trimming stripped 1 base from V and 5 bases from J, with 12 bases between. CDR3 protein: CSARVGRGNNEQFF. CDR3 DNA: TGCAGTGCTAGAGTGGGCAGGGGCAACAATGAGCAGTTCTTC.

The chain is built from TRBV29-1 and TRBJ1-4; 7 nucleotides line up with TRBD1. From germline, CDR1 is SQVTM and CDR2 ANQGSEA. After removal of 0 bases from V and 5 bases from J, the junction contained 0 bases not matched to a gene. The CDR3 loop spans 13 amino acids. CDR3 in amino acids: CSVEEQGNEKLFF. CDR3 sequence (DNA): TGCAGCGTTGAAGAACAGGGGAATGAAAAACTGTTTTTT.

This clonotype has just one count. The chain carries TRBV7-9 and TRBJ2-7; 8 nucleotides agree with TRBD2. This CDR3 comprises 15 residues. Trimming cost V 1 base and J 2 bases; bases outside gene matches: 4. Germline CDR1 reads SEHNR; CDR2 reads FQNEAQ (reference sequence). The CDR3 DNA is TGTGCCAGCAGCTTAGACGGGAGGGACGCCTACGAGCAGTACTTC. It codes for CASSLDGRDAYEQYF.

This clonotype came up many times. The rearrangement uses TRBV20-1 and TRBJ2-7, with D possibly called TRBD1 or TRBD2 (5 bases each). The germline V gene has CDR1 DFQATT and CDR2 SNEGSKA (reference sequence). V dropped 4 bases and J dropped 4 bases, with 17 bases sitting between them. The CDR3 sequence is 14 residues long. The CDR3 DNA reads as TGCAGTGCTACTAGGGGACGTGGGGCTTACGAGCAGTACTTC. Its protein product is CSATRGRGAYEQYF.

This clonotype showed up just a few times. The chain has TRBV20-1 and TRBJ2-5, with a possible D match to TRBD1 (5 bases). The germline V gene has CDR1 DFQATT and CDR2 SNEGSKA (reference sequence). Deletions cut 6 bases from V and 2 bases from J, with 13 bases between. This CDR3 has 13 amino acids. In nucleotides, the CDR3 is TGCAGTGCCACACCTGGGGCGCAAGAGACCCAGTACTTC. Amino acids: CSATPGAQETQYF.

V and J are TRBV20-1 and TRBJ2-5; maybe TRBD1 (6 bases). In germline, CDR1 is DFQATT, CDR2 SNEGSKA (reference sequence). The length of the CDR3 is 14 residues. The V end lost 4 bases, the J end lost 3 bases, and 15 bases lay between the germline ends. Here the CDR3 reads CSANYAQGKETQYF. The CDR3 region has the DNA TGCAGTGCTAACTATGCTCAGGGGAAAGAGACCCAGTACTTC.

Many counts were recorded for this clonotype. The chain recombines TRBV20-1 with TRBJ2-1, with a possible D match to TRBD2 (5 bases). The V end was cut by 3 bases, the J end by 4 bases, with 13 bases between. This CDR3 spans 14 amino acids. Germline CDR1 is DFQATT and CDR2 is SNEGSKA (reference sequence). The CDR3 DNA reads TGCAGTGCTAGGTTCGCTAGCAGATACAATGAGCAGTTCTTC. This sequence encodes CSARFASRYNEQFF.

This clonotype was observed a handful of times. The rearrangement joins TRBV20-1 to TRBJ2-1; TRBD2 aligns across 13 bases. The trim removed 1 base at V and 9 bases at J, leaving 3 bases unmatched. Germline loops: CDR1 DFQATT, CDR2 SNEGSKA (reference sequence). The CDR3 is 14 residues long. CDR3 loop: CSARVGLAGREQFF. Written as DNA, the CDR3 is TGCAGTGCTAGAGTGGGACTAGCGGGACGTGAGCAGTTCTTC.

The chain joins TRBV29-1 to TRBJ2-1, with 10 bases aligning to TRBD2. There are 16 residues in the CDR3. V lost 6 bases and J lost 1; bases outside the gene matches: 9. Germline V gene lookup returns CDR1 SQVTM and CDR2 ANQGSEA. The CDR3 nucleotides are TGCAGCGTGCCCCCACCTAGCGGGAGTTCCTACAATGAGCAGTTCTTC. It encodes CSVPPPSGSSYNEQFF.

The chain has TRBV9 and TRBJ2-2; 8 bases map to TRBD2. The CDR3 is made up of 17 amino acids. Germline V lookup: CDR1 SGDLS, CDR2 YYNGEE. The J segment lost 7 bases and the V segment lost 1 base, leaving 12 bases of the junction unmatched. Written as DNA, the CDR3 is TGTGCCAGCAGCGTATGGGGGCGAGCGGGGGCGTACGGGGAGCTGTTTTTT. This encodes CASSVWGRAGAYGELFF.

As to this clonotype: The junction departs from germline at one end; a sequencing error may be responsible. The J gene is TRBJ2-3, the V gene TRBV10-3, with a tentative D call TRBD2 (6 bases). This CDR3 has 14 residues. Germline-derived CDR1 and CDR2 are ENHRY and SYGVKD. The CDR3 reads CAIIETGATDTQYF. The CDR3 DNA sequence: TGTGCCATCATTGAGACGGGAGCCACAGATACGCAGTATTTT.

This clonotype was detected many times. The chain joins TRBV29-1 to TRBJ2-5, with 8 bases matching TRBD1. Germline CDR1 is SQVTM and CDR2 is ANQGSEA. V trimming: 1 base; J trimming: 5 bases; junction bases outside the gene matches: 15. This CDR3 spans 17 amino acids. The CDR3 loop is CSVEADGAGGQEETQYF. CDR3 sequence (DNA): TGCAGCGTTGAAGCGGATGGAGCAGGGGGACAGGAGGAGACCCAGTACTTC.

At least ten counts were recorded for this clonotype. The CDR3: CASSLYGGSYNEQFF. In DNA, the CDR3 is TGTGCCAGCAGTTTATATGGGGGCTCCTACAATGAGCAGTTCTTC. This chain uses TRBV27 with TRBJ2-1; the D gene could be TRBD1 or TRBD2 (5 bases each). Looked up from germline, CDR1 is MNHEY and CDR2 is SMNVEV (reference sequence). CDR3 length equals 15 residues. The V end was cut by 1 base, the J end by 0 bases, with 7 bases between.

This clonotype was picked up many times. The chain is built from TRBV12-3 or TRBV12-4 and TRBJ2-7, with D unclear. V was trimmed by 6 bases and J by 1 base, leaving 10 bases between them. The CDR3 totals 13 residues. CDR3 amino acids: CASSPTSSYEQYF. Written as DNA, the CDR3 is TGTGCCAGCAGCCCGACAAGTTCCTACGAGCAGTACTTC.

DNA for the CDR3: TGCAGCACTGAAGGGGGCGCTGAGACCCAGTACTTC. It specifies CSTEGGAETQYF. This sequence joins TRBV29-1 and TRBJ2-5, with 7 bases identical to TRBD1. J lost 5 bases, V lost 8 bases, and 8 bases had no gene match. The CDR3 loop spans 12 amino acids. Germline V gives CDR1 SQVTM, CDR2 ANQGSEA.

The sample holds many counts of this clonotype. The J gene is TRBJ2-1, the V gene TRBV9; TRBD1 agrees at 9 bases. The CDR3 is made up of 18 amino acids. Looked up from germline, CDR1 is SGDLS and CDR2 is YYNGEE. The V segment lost 3 bases and the J segment 8 bases; nucleotides outside the gene matches: 18. The DNA for the CDR3 is TGTGCCAGCAGCGACTCTCCTAACCGGGACAGGGTGATTGATGAGCAGTTCTTC. It translates to CASSDSPNRDRVIDEQFF.

At least ten counts were recorded for this clonotype. The V and J genes are TRBV10-2 and TRBJ2-7; no clear D. In germline, CDR1 is WSHSY, CDR2 SAAADI. There are 12 residues in the CDR3. Trimming took 2 bases from V and 3 from J, leaving 5 bases between them. The CDR3 sequence is CASSEVSYEQYF. The CDR3 bases are TGCGCCAGCAGTGAGGTCAGCTACGAGCAGTACTTC.

The chain carries TRBV7-2 and TRBJ1-4; D unclear. Germline V gene lookup returns CDR1 SGHTA and CDR2 FQGNSA. Trimming took off 1 base at V and 7 bases at J, with 13 bases between the two ends. The CDR3 has 15 amino acids. The chain's CDR3 is CASSLVGGSGEKLFF. The DNA of the CDR3 is TGTGCCAGCAGCTTAGTGGGTGGGTCGGGTGAAAAACTGTTTTTT.

This chain uses TRBV7-2 with TRBJ2-7; TRBD2 aligns across 10 bases. The CDR3 covers 16 residues. V lost 5 bases, J lost 1 base, and 8 bases stayed unmatched. Germline V gives CDR1 SGHTA, CDR2 FQGNSA. CDR3 loop: CASSPVPSGGSYEQYF. CDR3 nucleotide sequence: TGTGCCAGCAGCCCCGTCCCTAGCGGGGGTTCCTACGAGCAGTACTTC.

The rearrangement joins TRBV7-9 to TRBJ2-1; 10 positions match TRBD2. This CDR3 comprises 15 residues. CDR1 is SEHNR and CDR2 is FQNEAQ in the germline V gene (reference sequence). J was trimmed by 4 bases and V by 5 bases; bases with no gene match: 5. Here the CDR3 DNA reads TGTGCCAGCAGCCGGACTAGCGGAGAATACAATGAGCAGTTCTTC. Translating gives CASSRTSGEYNEQFF.

This chain uses TRBV7-9 with TRBJ2-3; D is unclear. V lost 7 bases, J lost 5 bases, and 13 bases lay in between. This CDR3 contains 13 residues. Germline loops: CDR1 SEHNR, CDR2 FQNEAQ (reference sequence). CDR3 amino acids: CASTHSTVDTQYF. The CDR3, as DNA: TGTGCCAGCACCCATTCGACGGTAGATACGCAGTATTTT.

The chain uses TRBV7-3 and TRBJ2-5; a weak D match, TRBD2 (5 bases). The V end was cut by 2 bases, the J end by 5 bases, with 12 bases between. Germline CDR1 and CDR2: SGHTA and FQGTGA. The CDR3 sequence is 14 residues long. The CDR3 DNA reads as TGTGCCAGCAGCTTAGAGGCGAGAGGGGAGACCCAGTACTTC. Amino acids: CASSLEARGETQYF.

This clonotype was found many times. The chain links TRBV29-1 to TRBJ2-6; D is ambiguous. The CDR3 totals 16 residues. Trimming took off 0 bases at V and 4 bases at J, with 13 bases between the two ends. Germline assignment: CDR1 SQVTM and CDR2 ANQGSEA. Here the CDR3 reads CSVEEGRFAGANVLTF. DNA for the CDR3: TGCAGCGTTGAAGAAGGACGCTTCGCGGGGGCCAACGTCCTGACTTTC.

This clonotype was observed many times. The V gene is TRBV5-6, the J gene TRBJ2-7; D gene unclear. The CDR3 is 16 amino acids. Germline CDR1 is SGHDT and CDR2 is YYEEEE. V was clipped by 5 bases and J by 6 bases, with 24 bases between them. DNA of the CDR3: TGTGCCAGCAGTTATTACTTGGTCCCCATTATAGGCGAGCAGTACTTC. Translating it yields CASSYYLVPIIGEQYF. The full variable domain, with the rest looked up from reference TRBV5-6 and TRBJ2-7, is DAGVTQSPTHLIKTRGQQVTLRCSPKSGHDTVSWYQQALGQGPQFIFQYYEEEERQRGNFPDRFSGHQFPNYSSELNVNALLLGDSALYLCASSYYLVPIIGEQYFGPGTRLTVT.

This chain links TRBV6-5 with TRBJ2-7, with D unclear. With 6 bases removed from V and 6 bases from J, the gap between germline ends came to 12 bases. The germline V gene has CDR1 MNHEY and CDR2 SVGAGI. The CDR3 is 12 amino acids. In DNA form, the CDR3 reads TGTGCCAGCAGCGAGACATCTTTCGAGCAGTACTTC. The encoded protein is CASSETSFEQYF.